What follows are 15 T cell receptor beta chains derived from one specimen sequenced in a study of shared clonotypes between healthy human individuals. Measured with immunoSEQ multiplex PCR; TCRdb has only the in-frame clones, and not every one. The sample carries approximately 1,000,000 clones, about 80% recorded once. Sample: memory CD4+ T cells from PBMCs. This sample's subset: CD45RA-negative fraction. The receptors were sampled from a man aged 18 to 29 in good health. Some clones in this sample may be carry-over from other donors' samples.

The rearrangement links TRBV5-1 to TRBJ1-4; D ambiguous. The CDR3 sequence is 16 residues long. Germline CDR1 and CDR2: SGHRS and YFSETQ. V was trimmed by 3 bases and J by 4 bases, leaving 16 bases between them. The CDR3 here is CASSSGPISVNEKLFF. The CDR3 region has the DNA TGCGCCAGCAGCTCTGGACCGATTAGCGTTAATGAAAAACTGTTTTTT.

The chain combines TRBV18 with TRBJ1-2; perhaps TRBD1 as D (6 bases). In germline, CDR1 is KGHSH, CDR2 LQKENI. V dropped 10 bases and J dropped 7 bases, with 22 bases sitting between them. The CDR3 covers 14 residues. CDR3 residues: CATPGTLDGLGYTF. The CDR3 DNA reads TGTGCCACCCCCGGGACACTCGATGGGCTTGGCTACACCTTC.

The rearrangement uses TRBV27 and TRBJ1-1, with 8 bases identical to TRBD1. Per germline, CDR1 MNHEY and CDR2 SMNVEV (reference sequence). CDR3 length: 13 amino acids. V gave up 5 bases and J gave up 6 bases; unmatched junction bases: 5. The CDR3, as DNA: TGTGCCAGCAGTCAGGGGGCGATTTCTGAAGCTTTCTTT. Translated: CASSQGAISEAFF.

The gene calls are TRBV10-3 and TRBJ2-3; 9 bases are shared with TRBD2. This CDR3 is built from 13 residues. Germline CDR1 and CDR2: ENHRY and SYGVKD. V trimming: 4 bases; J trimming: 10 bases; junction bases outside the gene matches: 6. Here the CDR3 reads CAISVASGTPQYF. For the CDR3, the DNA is TGTGCCATCAGTGTGGCTAGCGGGACCCCGCAGTATTTT.

CDR3 residues: CASSRTDRDSYEQYF. CDR3 coding DNA: TGCGCCAGCAGCCGCACGGACAGGGATTCCTACGAGCAGTACTTC. This chain joins TRBV4-3 and TRBJ2-7; 8 bases are a match to TRBD1. V lost 4 bases to trimming and J lost 1 base; unmatched junction nucleotides: 6. The CDR3 is 15 amino acids. Per germline, CDR1 LGHNA and CDR2 YSLEER.

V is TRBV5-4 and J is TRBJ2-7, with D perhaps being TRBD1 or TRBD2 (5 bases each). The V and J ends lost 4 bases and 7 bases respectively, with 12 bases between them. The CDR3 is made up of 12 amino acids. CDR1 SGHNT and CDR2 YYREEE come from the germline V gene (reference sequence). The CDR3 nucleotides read TGTGCCAGCAGCCGGGACGCCCTGGAGCAGTACTTC. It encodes CASSRDALEQYF. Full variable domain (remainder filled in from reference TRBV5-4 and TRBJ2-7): ETGVTQSPTHLIKTRGQQVTLRCSSQSGHNTVSWYQQALGQGPQFIFQYYREEENGRGNFPPRFSGLQFPNYSSELNVNALELDDSALYLCASSRDALEQYFGPGTRLTVT.

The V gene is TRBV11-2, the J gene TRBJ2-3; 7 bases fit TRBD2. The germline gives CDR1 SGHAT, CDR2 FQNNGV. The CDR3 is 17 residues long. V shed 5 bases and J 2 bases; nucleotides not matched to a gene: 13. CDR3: CASSLTRASGNTDTQYF. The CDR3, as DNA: TGTGCCAGCAGCCTTACAAGGGCTAGCGGAAACACAGATACGCAGTATTTT.

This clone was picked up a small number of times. This CDR3 reads CASSTRTGKNTEAFF. The DNA of the CDR3 is TGTGCCAGCAGCACCAGGACAGGGAAAAACACTGAAGCTTTCTTT. This chain connects TRBV21-1 to TRBJ1-1; the DNA was not compared with TRBD1, the D call given in the table. TRBV21-1 is a known pseudogene. The CDR3 sequence is 15 residues long.

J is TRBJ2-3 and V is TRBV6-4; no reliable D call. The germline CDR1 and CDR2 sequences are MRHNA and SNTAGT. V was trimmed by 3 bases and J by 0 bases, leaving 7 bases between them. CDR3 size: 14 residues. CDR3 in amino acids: CASSEARSTDTQYF. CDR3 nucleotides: TGTGCCAGCAGTGAGGCTAGGAGCACAGATACGCAGTATTTT.

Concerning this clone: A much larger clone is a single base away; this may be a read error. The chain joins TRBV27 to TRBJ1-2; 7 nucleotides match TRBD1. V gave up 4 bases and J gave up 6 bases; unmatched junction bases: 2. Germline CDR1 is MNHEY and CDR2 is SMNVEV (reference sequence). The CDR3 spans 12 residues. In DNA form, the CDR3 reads TGTGCCAGCAGTTACAGGGGCGATGGCTACACCTTC. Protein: CASSYRGDGYTF.

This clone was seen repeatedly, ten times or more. CDR3 nucleotides: TGTGCCAGCAGCGTACTCCGAGACGGGAACACTGAAGCTTTCTTT. Its translation: CASSVLRDGNTEAFF. This chain uses TRBV9 with TRBJ1-1; D unclear. The CDR3 consists of 15 residues. Between the trimmed V and J ends, which lost 1 base and 1 base, there was a span of 11 bases. CDR1 is SGDLS and CDR2 is YYNGEE in the germline V gene. The whole variable domain, remainder taken from reference TRBV9 and TRBJ1-1, is DSGVTQTPKHLITATGQRVTLRCSPRSGDLSVYWYQQSLDQGLQFLIQYYNGEERAKGNILERFSAQQFPDLHSELNLSSLELGDSALYFCASSVLRDGNTEAFFGQGTRLTVV.

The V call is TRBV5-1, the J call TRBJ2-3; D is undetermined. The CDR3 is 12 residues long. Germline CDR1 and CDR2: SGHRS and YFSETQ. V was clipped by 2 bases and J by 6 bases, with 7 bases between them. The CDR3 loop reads CASSFDFDTQYF. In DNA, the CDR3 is TGCGCCAGCAGCTTCGATTTTGATACGCAGTATTTT.

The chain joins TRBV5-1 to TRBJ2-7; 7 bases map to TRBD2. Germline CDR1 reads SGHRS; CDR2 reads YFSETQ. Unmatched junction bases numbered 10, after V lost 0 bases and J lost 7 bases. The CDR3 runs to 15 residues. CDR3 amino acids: CASSLVAGVTGEQYF. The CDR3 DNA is TGCGCCAGCAGCTTGGTGGCGGGAGTTACGGGGGAGCAGTACTTC.

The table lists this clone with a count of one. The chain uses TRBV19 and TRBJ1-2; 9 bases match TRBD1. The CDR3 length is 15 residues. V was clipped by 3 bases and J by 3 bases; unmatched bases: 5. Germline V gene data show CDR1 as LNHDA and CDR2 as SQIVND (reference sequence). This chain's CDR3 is CASSMLWTGDYGYTF. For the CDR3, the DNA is TGTGCCAGTAGTATGTTGTGGACAGGGGACTATGGCTACACCTTC.

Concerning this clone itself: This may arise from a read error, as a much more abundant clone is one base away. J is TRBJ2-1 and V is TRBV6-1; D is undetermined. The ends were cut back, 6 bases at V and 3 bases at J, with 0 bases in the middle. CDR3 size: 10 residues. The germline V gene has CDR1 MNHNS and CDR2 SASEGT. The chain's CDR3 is CASSYNEQFF. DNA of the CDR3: TGTGCCAGCAGCTACAATGAGCAGTTCTTC.